These 24 T cell receptor beta chains share one sample of origin, sequenced in a study of OX40 agonist ivuxolimab in advanced cancers. Sequenced by immunoSEQ multiplex PCR; TCRdb stores in-frame clones only, minus some. The data show fewer than 95,000 clones, with 80% to 90% seen just once and 7% to 8.5% held by the top ten. The sample was CD4+ or CD8+ T cells sorted from blood, taken in a trial of the OX40 agonist ivuxolimab. The origin of the receptors is an adult with an advanced solid tumor such as melanoma, head and neck, liver or kidney cancer.

This clone was found a few times. The genes are TRBV30 and TRBJ1-1; possible D gene TRBD1, 5 bases. The CDR3 is 14 residues long. Trimming pared 2 bases from V and 0 bases from J, leaving 10 bases between. The germline gives CDR1 GTSNPN, CDR2 SVGIG (reference sequence). The CDR3 here is CAWSLGALNTEAFF. Written as DNA, the CDR3 is TGTGCCTGGAGTCTAGGGGCTCTGAACACTGAAGCTTTCTTT.

CDR3 residues: CASSFAAEAFF. The CDR3 nucleotides are TGTGCCAGCAGCTTCGCAGCCGAAGCTTTCTTT. The V and J genes are TRBV11-3 and TRBJ1-1, with unresolved D. Germline CDR1 reads SGHNT; CDR2 reads YENEEA. Trimming stripped 3 bases from V and 8 bases from J, with 7 bases between. The CDR3 spans 11 residues. Filled out from reference TRBV11-3 and TRBJ1-1, the complete variable domain reads EAGVVQSPRYKIIEKKQPVAFWCNPISGHNTLYWYLQNLGQGPELLIRYENEEAVDDSQLPKDRFSAERLKGVDSTLKIQPAELGDSAVYLCASSFAAEAFFGQGTRLTVV.

This clone was counted once. This chain joins TRBV6-5 and TRBJ1-2; D is ambiguous. This CDR3 has 12 amino acids. V dropped 10 bases and J dropped 6 bases, with 15 bases sitting between them. Germline values: CDR1 MNHEY, CDR2 SVGAGI. The CDR3 sequence is CATRSLGHGYTF. The DNA of the CDR3 is TGTGCCACCAGATCATTGGGTCATGGCTACACCTTC.

The chain recombines TRBV25-1 with TRBJ1-2, with 7 bases aligning to TRBD1. Germline assignment: CDR1 MGHDK and CDR2 SYGVNS. V gave up 3 bases and J gave up 6 bases; unmatched junction bases: 7. The CDR3 runs 14 residues. Here the CDR3 reads CASSDQYRGDGYTF. The CDR3 nucleotides read TGTGCCAGCAGTGACCAATACAGGGGCGATGGCTACACCTTC.

This clone was seen only once. The rearrangement joins TRBV7-9 to TRBJ2-5; D may be TRBD2 (5 bases). The CDR3 is 14 residues long. Germline V gene data show CDR1 as SEHNR and CDR2 as FQNEAQ (reference sequence). Trimming took off 5 bases at V and 5 bases at J, with 15 bases between the two ends. The CDR3 spells CASSVIARSETQYF. Written as DNA, the CDR3 is TGTGCCAGCAGCGTAATAGCGAGATCGGAGACCCAGTACTTC.

The gene calls are TRBV28 and TRBJ2-3; D is undetermined. The CDR3 is 12 residues long. CDR1 is MDHEN and CDR2 is SYDVKM in the germline V gene. The V end was cut by 2 bases, the J end by 6 bases, with 6 bases between. The CDR3, as DNA: TGTGCCAGCAGTTTAGGGGTGGATACGCAGTATTTT. The encoded protein is CASSLGVDTQYF.

The chain has TRBV6-5 and TRBJ2-1; D gene uncertain. This CDR3 has 15 residues. The V gene lost 5 bases and the J gene lost 5 bases, with 16 bases spanning the gap. Germline V gene lookup returns CDR1 MNHEY and CDR2 SVGAGI. CDR3 residues: CASSRSDLINNEQFF. Written as DNA, the CDR3 is TGTGCCAGCAGTCGTTCCGACCTCATAAACAATGAGCAGTTCTTC.

DNA of the CDR3: TGTGCCAGCAGCCCCACACAGGGCCCCCATCTCGAGCAGTACTTC. It is translated as CASSPTQGPHLEQYF. The rearrangement uses TRBV27 and TRBJ2-7; D may be TRBD1 (6 bases). In germline, CDR1 is MNHEY, CDR2 SMNVEV (reference sequence). CDR3 length: 15 amino acids. V dropped 6 bases and J dropped 6 bases, with 21 bases sitting between them.

V usage is TRBV25-1 and J usage is TRBJ2-7, with 9 bases fitting TRBD1. Germline assignment: CDR1 MGHDK and CDR2 SYGVNS. V trimming: 5 bases; J trimming: 2 bases; junction bases outside the gene matches: 4. The CDR3 has 14 amino acids. In nucleotides, the CDR3 is TGTGCCAGCAGTAGGGACAGGGCCACCTACGAGCAGTACTTC. It translates to CASSRDRATYEQYF.

The chain links TRBV6-4 to TRBJ2-3; 11 bases fit TRBD1. V shed 8 bases, J shed 0 bases, and the junction held 13 bases outside the gene matches. The CDR3 runs 18 residues. Per the germline V gene, CDR1 is MRHNA and CDR2 is SNTAGT. The CDR3 loop is CASLSGTGGRMSTDTQYF. CDR3 bases: TGTGCCAGCCTTTCCGGGACAGGGGGAAGGATGAGCACAGATACGCAGTATTTT.

This clone was picked up one time. The chain links TRBV6-6 to TRBJ1-5; 11 positions match TRBD1. J was trimmed by 3 bases and V by 7 bases; bases with no gene match: 8. This CDR3 comprises 16 residues. Germline CDR1 is MNHNY and CDR2 is SVGAGI (reference sequence). The CDR3 sequence is CASIAQDRGPNQPQHF. The CDR3 coding sequence is TGTGCCAGCATCGCTCAGGACAGGGGGCCCAATCAGCCCCAGCATTTT.

CDR3 sequence: CASSLSGQGVTEAFF. CDR3 coding DNA: TGTGCCAGCAGTTTATCGGGTCAGGGGGTTACTGAAGCTTTCTTT. The chain has TRBV27 and TRBJ1-1, with 7 positions matching TRBD1. Germline V gene data show CDR1 as MNHEY and CDR2 as SMNVEV (reference sequence). The CDR3 runs to 15 residues. The V gene end was trimmed by 0 bases and the J gene end by 5 bases; junction bases not matched to a gene: 6.

V is TRBV7-9 and J is TRBJ1-4, with D hard to call. The CDR3 totals 14 residues. V was pared by 5 bases and J by 4 bases, with 11 bases between. CDR1 and CDR2 (germline): SEHNR, FQNEAQ (reference sequence). CDR3 sequence reads: CASSPRGYNEKLFF. The CDR3 bases are TGTGCCAGCAGCCCCCGCGGTTATAATGAAAAACTGTTTTTT.

The chain has TRBV11-1 and TRBJ2-7; 11 bases are shared with TRBD2. Trimming at V came to 1 base and at J to 7 bases, leaving 6 bases not matched to a gene. Germline CDR1 reads SGHAT; CDR2 reads FQDESV (reference sequence). This CDR3 region has 15 residues. The CDR3 DNA reads as TGTGCCAGCAGCTTAGAACTAGCGGGAGCTCATGAGCAGTACTTC. Encoded protein: CASSLELAGAHEQYF.

The chain is built from TRBV5-1 and TRBJ1-2; 8 bases are a match to TRBD1. The V gene end was trimmed by 1 base and the J gene end by 4 bases; junction bases not matched to a gene: 9. Germline V gives CDR1 SGHRS, CDR2 YFSETQ. The CDR3 runs 16 residues. The CDR3 DNA is TGCGCCAGCAGCTTGACAGACCAGGGGGCGGGCTATGGCTACACCTTC. Translated, it gives CASSLTDQGAGYGYTF.

J is TRBJ2-1 and V is TRBV9, with D perhaps TRBD2 (5 bases). The CDR3 covers 15 residues. Trimming shortened V by 0 bases and J by 0 bases, and 7 bases separated the two germline ends. Germline V gives CDR1 SGDLS, CDR2 YYNGEE. CDR3 DNA sequence: TGTGCCAGCAGCGTAGGTGGAGGCTCCTACAATGAGCAGTTCTTC. Its protein product is CASSVGGGSYNEQFF.

The chain has TRBV28 and TRBJ1-5; 9 bases agree with TRBD1. J was trimmed by 2 bases and V by 2 bases; bases with no gene match: 10. The CDR3 is 18 residues long. Germline CDR1 is MDHEN and CDR2 is SYDVKM. CDR3 sequence reads: CASSLGTGTKVGNQPQHF. The CDR3 coding sequence is TGTGCCAGCAGTTTAGGGACAGGGACAAAGGTGGGCAATCAGCCCCAGCATTTT.

The V and J genes are TRBV28 and TRBJ1-6; D not resolved. The CDR3 runs to 18 residues. V lost 4 bases and J 2 bases, leaving 18 bases between the germline ends. Germline loops: CDR1 MDHEN, CDR2 SYDVKM. CDR3 bases: TGTGCCAGCAGTTGGGGTCGTAATCTCGTTACCTATAATTCACCCCTCCACTTT. It codes for CASSWGRNLVTYNSPLHF.

This sequence joins TRBV27 and TRBJ2-1; unclear D gene. Germline lookup yields CDR1 MNHEY and CDR2 SMNVEV (reference sequence). The CDR3 spans 16 residues. V was pared by 1 base and J by 1 base, with 11 bases between. CDR3 in amino acids: CASSLLAAVSYNEQFF. DNA of the CDR3: TGTGCCAGCAGTTTATTGGCGGCCGTGTCCTACAATGAGCAGTTCTTC.

V usage is TRBV6-1 and J usage is TRBJ2-2; D is unclear. There are 12 residues in the CDR3. CDR1 and CDR2 (germline): MNHNS, SASEGT. V was cut by 7 bases and J by 7 bases, with 10 bases left in between. The CDR3 DNA is TGTGCCAGCATGCAACCGTTCGGGGAGCTGTTTTTT. This translates into CASMQPFGELFF.

This clone has just one count. The chain has TRBV10-3 and TRBJ1-1, with TRBD1 identical over 10 bases. CDR3 length: 15 amino acids. Germline CDR1 is ENHRY and CDR2 is SYGVKD. The junction had 8 bases not matched to a gene; V was cut back by 4 bases and J by 6 bases. CDR3 in amino acids: CAISAGGDRGSEAFF. As DNA, the CDR3 is TGTGCCATCAGTGCAGGCGGGGACAGGGGATCTGAAGCTTTCTTT.

V usage is TRBV2 and J usage is TRBJ2-7, with D maybe TRBD1 (7 bases). Germline assignment: CDR1 SNHLY and CDR2 FYNNEI. The CDR3 is 16 residues long. Between the trimmed V and J ends, which lost 7 bases and 7 bases, there was a span of 26 bases. The CDR3 loop is CASNGRSGPGGNEQYF. The CDR3 DNA is TGTGCCAGCAATGGAAGGTCCGGGCCAGGGGGGAATGAGCAGTACTTC. The complete variable domain, with remaining parts taken from reference TRBV2 and TRBJ2-7, reads EPEVTQTPSHQVTQMGQEVILRCVPISNHLYFYWYRQILGQKVEFLVSFYNNEISEKSEIFDDQFSVERPDGSNFTLKIRSTKLEDSAMYFCASNGRSGPGGNEQYFGPGTRLTVT.

The chain combines TRBV7-8 with TRBJ1-5, with 10 bases identical to TRBD1. CDR1 SGHVS and CDR2 FQNEAQ come from the germline V gene. Losses at the gene ends were 5 bases for V and 6 bases for J; bases not matched to a gene: 7. CDR3 length: 15 residues. CDR3: CASSTGTGAFQPQHF. The CDR3 DNA reads as TGTGCCAGCAGCACCGGGACAGGGGCATTTCAGCCCCAGCATTTT.

V is TRBV19 and J is TRBJ2-3; the match to TRBD2 covers 9 bases. This CDR3 contains 16 residues. The ends lost 5 bases at V and 4 bases at J; junction bases unmatched: 10. Germline CDR1 LNHDA, CDR2 SQIVND (reference sequence). Here the CDR3 reads CASSSSGGRVADTQYF. CDR3 coding DNA: TGTGCCAGTAGTTCGTCGGGCGGGAGGGTCGCAGATACGCAGTATTTT.